This T cell receptor (beta chain) was sequenced for a study of T cell repertoires in cytomegalovirus infection. Study overall: Both CMV infection and a matching HLA type were indicated by public TCR beta signatures. Study findings and constraints: Using cumulative public TCR beta family frequency, the authors identified those who carried CMV together with the relevant HLA.

Regarding this clonotype: What it binds is unknown.

One entry per CDR3 protein, called by TCRdb with MiXCR from the reads. The sample lists 680,000 or so distinct CDR3 sequences, about 33% occurring once. The specimen was cultured PBMCs, collected from culture after CMV antigen stimulation. The sequence derives from a human donor in good health (CMV status not recorded). Some clones in this sample may be carry-over from other donors' samples.

CDR3 sequence: CASSYGAPGQGSPLHF. The CDR3 DNA is TGTGCCAGCAGTTACGGGGCTCCGGGACAGGGATCACCCCTCCACTTT. The J gene is TRBJ1-6, the V gene TRBV6-5, with 9 bases matching TRBD1. Looked up from germline, CDR1 is MNHEY and CDR2 is SVGAGI. The J segment lost 10 bases and the V segment lost 2 bases, leaving 9 bases of the junction unmatched. This CDR3 spans 16 amino acids.